The clone carrying this TCR beta chain has a count of ten or more. Its antigen is not identified. The data originate from a study of T cell repertoires in cytomegalovirus infection. Overall study: Based on public TCR beta signatures, there were indications of CMV infection and of a matching HLA type. Whole-study results and caveats: In two of eight donors, the top clonotype was HLA-C-restricted CMV-specific. Identification of carriers of CMV plus the relevant HLA was performed using cumulative public TCR beta family frequency.

Looked up from germline, CDR1 is SGHAT and CDR2 is FQNNGV. The CDR3 extends over 14 amino acids. Trimming cost V 5 bases and J 2 bases; bases outside gene matches: 4. MiXCR was run by TCRdb on the reads, yielding one entry per CDR3 protein. Of 450,000 to 550,000 distinct CDR3 sequences listed, about 15% are singletons. The V gene is TRBV11-2, the J gene TRBJ2-5, with TRBD2 matching over 8 bases. Sample: CD8+ T cells from PBMCs. The TCR originated in a human donor in good health (CMV status not recorded). Some clones in this sample may be carry-over from other donors' samples. The CDR3 bases are TGTGCCAGCAGCCAAACTAGCGGACAAGAGACCCAGTACTTC. Translating gives CASSQTSGQETQYF.